The sequence of this T cell receptor beta chain was determined in a study of blood T cell repertoires in COVID-19. Background on the study: Whether acute or convalescent, the COVID-19 samples came from the United States, Italy and Spain. Nucleic acid was either cDNA or gDNA, and it came from T cells, B-cell-depleted T cells, or PBMCs.

The CDR3 contains 14 residues. V lost 4 bases, J lost 5 bases, and 6 bases stayed unmatched. From germline, CDR1 is SGHRS and CDR2 YFSETQ. The Seattle site enrolled patients during active infection and followed them longitudinally. Per the original methods: Reference gene primer amplification yielded estimated nucleated cell counts. Some clones are missing from TCRdb's copy, which holds only in-frame ones; the method was immunoSEQ multiplex PCR. V, J and clone size are taken as reported in that table, and D and trimming were inferred from the DNA itself. The top ten clones hold approximately 7.3% of a sample with hundreds of thousands of clones, almost 90% of them seen once. This clone was observed a handful of times.

The receptor was derived from a woman aged 70-85 years with COVID-19, enrolled during active disease. The chain joins TRBV5-1 to TRBJ2-5; 9 bases map to TRBD1. The sequenced sample consisted of peripheral blood. CDR3 protein: CASSNRQGEETQYF. CDR3 DNA: TGCGCCAGCAGCAACAGACAGGGGGAGGAGACCCAGTACTTC.